Following are 22 T cell receptor beta chains from one sample sequenced in a study of cytomegalovirus exposure and HLA in healthy donors. PCR amplification relied on 60 Vbeta primers (plus 13 Jbeta primers). The table came from immunoSEQ multiplex PCR; TCRdb's copy has only in-frame clones and leaves some out. The sample has more than 95,000 clones, about 80% seen once. The sequenced sample was PBMCs. The receptors come from a man aged 30 to 45 in good health and CMV-seropositive.

This clone was observed a handful of times. The chain is built from TRBV2 and TRBJ2-5; 8 bases map to TRBD1. The trim removed 7 bases at V and 2 bases at J, leaving 6 bases unmatched. This CDR3 spans 14 amino acids. Germline values: CDR1 SNHLY, CDR2 FYNNEI. Here the CDR3 reads CASTWTGKQETQYF. CDR3 nucleotides: TGTGCCAGCACCTGGACAGGGAAGCAAGAGACCCAGTACTTC.

The rearrangement uses TRBV30 and TRBJ2-2; 7 nucleotides agree with TRBD2. The CDR3 is 17 residues long. The germline CDR1 and CDR2 sequences are GTSNPN and SVGIG (reference sequence). Germline trimming cut 3 bases from V and 5 bases from J; bases unmatched to any gene: 15. Here the CDR3 reads CAWRGLWGLGLTGELFF. CDR3 DNA sequence: TGTGCCTGGAGGGGACTATGGGGCCTAGGGTTGACCGGGGAGCTGTTTTTT.

The V gene is TRBV2, the J gene TRBJ1-4; D might be TRBD1 (6 bases). The CDR3 covers 16 residues. Per germline, CDR1 SNHLY and CDR2 FYNNEI. Trimming took off 3 bases at V and 4 bases at J, with 15 bases between the two ends. The CDR3 DNA reads TGTGCCAGCAGTGAGGGGCAGGGGCTTTATAATGAAAAACTGTTTTTT. This codes for CASSEGQGLYNEKLFF.

The chain recombines TRBV7-9 with TRBJ2-7; 7 bases are a match to TRBD1. This CDR3 region has 13 residues. Germline CDR1 reads SEHNR; CDR2 reads FQNEAQ (reference sequence). V lost 5 bases and J lost 0; bases outside the gene matches: 1. The CDR3 here is CASSRQGSYEQYF. The CDR3 nucleotides are TGTGCCAGCAGCCGACAGGGCTCCTACGAGCAGTACTTC. The full variable domain, rest sourced from reference TRBV7-9 and TRBJ2-7, is DTGVSQNPRHKITKRGQNVTFRCDPISEHNRLYWYRQTLGQGPEFLTYFQNEAQLEKSRLLSDRFSAERPKGSFSTLEIQRTEQGDSAMYLCASSRQGSYEQYFGPGTRLTVT.

This chain links TRBV7-6 with TRBJ2-2; 9 bases agree with TRBD2. CDR3 length: 20 amino acids. Per the germline V gene, CDR1 is SGHVS and CDR2 is FNYEAQ. J was trimmed by 0 bases and V by 5 bases; bases with no gene match: 16. The CDR3 reads CASSGLARISRYANTGELFF. Here the CDR3 DNA reads TGTGCCAGCAGCGGACTAGCGCGGATTTCTCGGTACGCGAACACCGGGGAGCTGTTTTTT.

This clone has just one count. The V call is TRBV12-5, the J call TRBJ1-2; TRBD1 is a possible D gene (5 bases). The CDR3 length is 13 residues. V lost 5 bases and J lost 2, with 9 bases in between. Germline values: CDR1 LGHNT, CDR2 FRNRAP. In nucleotides, the CDR3 is TGTGCTAGTGGTGAAGACAGAAACTATGGCTACACCTTC. It specifies CASGEDRNYGYTF.

The gene calls are TRBV7-3 and TRBJ2-7, with a possible D match to TRBD2 (6 bases). This CDR3 has 13 amino acids. V lost 0 bases and J 9 bases, leaving 12 bases between the germline ends. Looked up from germline, CDR1 is SGHTA and CDR2 is FQGTGA. CDR3 nucleotides: TGTGCCAGCAGCTTAACAATGGGGGGTTGGCAGTACTTC. Residues: CASSLTMGGWQYF.

CDR3 amino acids: CASSETGMDEKLFF. The DNA for the CDR3 is TGTGCCAGCAGCGAAACAGGGATGGATGAAAAACTGTTTTTT. The J gene is TRBJ1-4, the V gene TRBV5-6; D is possibly TRBD1 (6 bases). CDR3 length: 14 amino acids. Germline-derived CDR1 and CDR2 are SGHDT and YYEEEE. Trimming stripped 4 bases from V and 6 bases from J, with 13 bases between.

This clone was counted once. V is TRBV21-1 and J is TRBJ2-3; whether TRBD2, the table's D call, matches the DNA was not checked. TRBV21-1 is noted as a pseudogene. The length of the CDR3 is 15 residues. Here the CDR3 reads CASSKGFSETDTQYF. CDR3 coding DNA: TGTGCCAGCAGCAAAGGGTTCAGCGAGACAGATACGCAGTATTTT.

The J gene is TRBJ1-2, the V gene TRBV7-6, with 8 positions matching TRBD1. The trim removed 3 bases at V and 8 bases at J, leaving 8 bases unmatched. Germline CDR1 is SGHVS and CDR2 is FNYEAQ. The CDR3 covers 14 residues. DNA for the CDR3: TGTGCCAGCAGCTTGGCAGGGGGCGCGAACGGCTACACCTTC. This translates into CASSLAGGANGYTF.

The chain uses TRBV18 and TRBJ1-5; tentatively, D is TRBD1 (5 bases). Trimming stripped 8 bases from V and 0 bases from J, with 11 bases between. The germline gives CDR1 KGHSH, CDR2 LQKENI. There are 14 residues in the CDR3. CDR3 coding DNA: TGTGCCAGCAATGGAGGGGATAGCAATCAGCCCCAGCATTTT. Translated, it gives CASNGGDSNQPQHF.

This clone was observed once. This chain joins TRBV2 and TRBJ1-2; D gene ambiguous. Germline V CDR1 and CDR2: SNHLY, FYNNEI. There are 14 residues in the CDR3. The ends were cut back, 4 bases at V and 0 bases at J, with 9 bases in the middle. As DNA, the CDR3 is TGTGCCAGCAGTGGACAAACAGCTAACTATGGCTACACCTTC. Translation gives CASSGQTANYGYTF.

This rearrangement joins TRBV4-2 to TRBJ2-3; 9 bases are shared with TRBD2. The CDR3 is 20 amino acids. With V trimmed by 5 bases and J by 0 bases, 18 bases remained unmatched. Germline-derived CDR1 and CDR2 are LGHNA and YNFKEQ. In nucleotides, the CDR3 is TGTGCCAGCAGCATTATGACGCGGGGGGGCAAAACGGGGAGCACAGATACGCAGTATTTT. Encoded protein: CASSIMTRGGKTGSTDTQYF.

V and J are TRBV29-1 and TRBJ2-1; 7 bases are a match to TRBD1. V trimming: 6 bases; J trimming: 0 bases; junction bases outside the gene matches: 8. The germline CDR1 and CDR2 sequences are SQVTM and ANQGSEA. The CDR3 runs to 15 residues. CDR3 sequence (DNA): TGCAGCGTAGCCGGGACAGCCCTCTCCTACAATGAGCAGTTCTTC. Protein product: CSVAGTALSYNEQFF.

The chain recombines TRBV5-1 with TRBJ2-7; 10 bases match TRBD1. From germline, CDR1 is SGHRS and CDR2 YFSETQ. V gave up 0 bases and J gave up 5 bases; unmatched junction bases: 5. The CDR3 runs 15 residues. CDR3 protein: CASSLGQGASHEQYF. The CDR3 nucleotides read TGCGCCAGCAGCTTGGGACAGGGGGCATCCCACGAGCAGTACTTC.

The chain recombines TRBV5-6 with TRBJ1-2; D uncertain. The CDR3 spans 12 residues. Trimming left V 1 base short and J 8 bases short, with 9 bases between. In germline, CDR1 is SGHDT, CDR2 YYEEEE. CDR3 region: CASSLNGGGYTF. CDR3 DNA: TGTGCCAGCAGCTTGAACGGCGGCGGCTACACCTTC.

This clone was seen only once. This rearrangement joins TRBV6-5 to TRBJ2-7, with TRBD2 identical over 12 bases. V shed 6 bases, J shed 0 bases, and the junction held 3 bases outside the gene matches. There are 15 residues in the CDR3. Germline V gives CDR1 MNHEY, CDR2 SVGAGI. CDR3 sequence: CASSRLAGVSYEQYF. CDR3 sequence (DNA): TGTGCCAGCAGCCGACTAGCGGGAGTCTCCTACGAGCAGTACTTC.

This clone came up a few times. V gene TRBV5-1 combines with J gene TRBJ2-7, with a possible D match to TRBD1 (5 bases). Germline assignment: CDR1 SGHRS and CDR2 YFSETQ. Trimming shortened V by 0 bases and J by 6 bases, and 16 bases separated the two germline ends. This CDR3 is built from 15 residues. This CDR3 is CASSLAQGPVREQYF. The DNA of the CDR3 is TGCGCCAGCAGCTTGGCCCAGGGCCCAGTTCGCGAGCAGTACTTC.

Turning to this clone: One junction end does not reproduce the germline sequence, and a read error may be involved. The gene calls are TRBV7-9 and TRBJ2-1, with TRBD2 matching 10 bases. CDR1 SEHNR and CDR2 FQNEAQ come from the germline V gene (reference sequence). The CDR3 runs to 15 residues. The CDR3 coding sequence is TGTTCCAGCAGCCAGACAATACTAGCGGGGCCTGAGCAGTTCTTC. Residues: CSSSQTILAGPEQFF.

This chain links TRBV9 with TRBJ1-3; the D is unclear. The germline gives CDR1 SGDLS, CDR2 YYNGEE. The length of the CDR3 is 14 residues. The V end lost 0 bases, the J end lost 4 bases, and 8 bases lay between the germline ends. The CDR3 loop is CASSVDWSGNTIYF. For the CDR3, the DNA is TGTGCCAGCAGCGTAGACTGGTCAGGAAACACCATATATTTT.

In the case of this clone: Compared with germline, one end of the junction differs, possibly owing to a read error. CDR3 sequence (DNA): TGTGCCAGCAGTGCGGGGGCGGGGGCCAACGGCCTGACTTTC. It translates to CASSAGAGANGLTF. The rearrangement links TRBV5-4 to TRBJ2-6; tentative D call: TRBD2 (7 bases). Germline V gene data show CDR1 as SGHNT and CDR2 as YYREEE (reference sequence). There are 14 residues in the CDR3.

This chain links TRBV20-1 with TRBJ2-7; D gene unclear. Germline V CDR1 and CDR2: DFQATT, SNEGSKA (reference sequence). There are 11 residues in the CDR3. Trimming took 4 bases from V and 4 from J, leaving 8 bases between them. The CDR3 protein is CSATTEYEQYF. Written as DNA, the CDR3 is TGCAGTGCTACTACAGAATACGAGCAGTACTTC.